Listed here are 25 T cell receptor beta chains from one sample, sequenced in a study of blood T cell repertoires in COVID-19. Profiling relied on immunoSEQ multiplex PCR, and the TCRdb table lists in-frame clones only, not all of them. The sample holds 150,000 or so clones, roughly 84% seen once. The sample consisted of PBMCs or T cells enriched from blood (not recorded which). The receptors shown here come from a woman aged 50 to 60 who had recovered from COVID-19.

The chain joins TRBV29-1 to TRBJ1-1; no clear D. This CDR3 has 12 residues. The germline CDR1 and CDR2 sequences are SQVTM and ANQGSEA. Trimming removed 6 bases at V and 1 base at J, with 9 bases between. The CDR3 region has the DNA TGCAGCGTGGTAGGGAGGAACACTGAAGCTTTCTTT. This sequence encodes CSVVGRNTEAFF.

This clone showed up just a few times. The gene calls are TRBV4-1 and TRBJ2-7; a weak D match, TRBD1 (6 bases). Germline V lookup: CDR1 MGHRA, CDR2 YSYEKL. Trimming took 4 bases from V and 4 from J, leaving 11 bases between them. This CDR3 comprises 13 residues. CDR3 protein: CASSPPTGYEQYF. The DNA of the CDR3 is TGCGCCAGCAGCCCCCCAACAGGGTACGAGCAGTACTTC.

The genes are TRBV5-4 and TRBJ1-2; 9 bases match TRBD1. Trimming removed 4 bases from V and 4 bases from J; junction bases left unmatched: 2. The germline V gene encodes CDR1 SGHNT and CDR2 YYREEE (reference sequence). CDR3 length: 13 residues. The CDR3 sequence: CASSGQGTYGYTF. The CDR3 nucleotides read TGTGCCAGCAGCGGACAGGGGACCTATGGCTACACCTTC. The entire variable domain, with the rest obtained from reference TRBV5-4 and TRBJ1-2, is as follows: ETGVTQSPTHLIKTRGQQVTLRCSSQSGHNTVSWYQQALGQGPQFIFQYYREEENGRGNFPPRFSGLQFPNYSSELNVNALELDDSALYLCASSGQGTYGYTFGSGTRLTVV.

This clone has just a few counts. The rearrangement links TRBV29-1 to TRBJ1-4; 8 nucleotides match TRBD1. Per the germline V gene, CDR1 is SQVTM and CDR2 is ANQGSEA. After removal of 5 bases from V and 8 bases from J, the junction contained 7 bases not matched to a gene. This CDR3 spans 13 amino acids. In DNA form, the CDR3 reads TGCAGCGTTCCGACAGGGGCGGACGAAAAACTGTTTTTT. Its protein product is CSVPTGADEKLFF. Full variable domain (missing parts from reference TRBV29-1 and TRBJ1-4): SAVISQKPSRDICQRGTSLTIQCQVDSQVTMMFWYRQQPGQSLTLIATANQGSEATYESGFVIDKFPISRPNLTFSTLTVSNMSPEDSSIYLCSVPTGADEKLFFGSGTQLSVL.

This clone appeared a single time. This chain joins TRBV6-5 and TRBJ2-5; 10 bases are shared with TRBD1. This CDR3 is 16 amino acids long. Germline-derived CDR1 and CDR2 are MNHEY and SVGAGI. V lost 2 bases and J lost 5; bases outside the gene matches: 8. As DNA, the CDR3 is TGTGCCAGCAGTTACGTCGGGACAGGGGTGTCGGAGACCCAGTACTTC. Its translation is CASSYVGTGVSETQYF.

The chain employs TRBV29-1 and TRBJ1-1; D call uncertain. Germline assignment: CDR1 SQVTM and CDR2 ANQGSEA. The CDR3 consists of 9 residues. CDR3 nucleotides: TGCAGGAGCTCGCCTGAAGCTTTCTTT. Its translation: CRSSPEAFF.

V gene TRBV3-1 (or the pseudogene TRBV3-2) combines with J gene TRBJ1-1; 9 positions agree with TRBD1. Germline CDR1 is LGHDT and CDR2 is YNNKEL (reference sequence). This CDR3 is built from 16 residues. With 4 bases clipped from V and 0 bases from J, the junction kept 6 bases outside the gene matches. The CDR3 here is CASSLGQGIMNTEAFF. For the CDR3, the DNA is TGTGCCAGCAGCCTCGGACAGGGGATAATGAACACTGAAGCTTTCTTT.

CDR3 sequence (DNA): TGCGCCAGCCTTAAAGATCCGGGACAGGGGATCTACGAGCAGTACTTC. Translated: CASLKDPGQGIYEQYF. V usage is TRBV5-1 and J usage is TRBJ2-7; 10 bases line up with TRBD1. Germline-derived CDR1 and CDR2 are SGHRS and YFSETQ. The CDR3 length is 16 residues. Trimming removed 7 bases from V and 3 bases from J; junction bases left unmatched: 13.

This chain joins TRBV27 and TRBJ2-1; D perhaps matches TRBD1 (5 bases). The CDR3 is 11 residues long. V lost 10 bases and J 7 bases, leaving 11 bases between the germline ends. Per germline, CDR1 MNHEY and CDR2 SMNVEV (reference sequence). CDR3 sequence (DNA): TGTGCCACCAGGGCAGGGAATGAGCAGTTCTTC. This gives the protein CATRAGNEQFF.

The chain carries TRBV19 and TRBJ1-5; D is possibly TRBD1 (6 bases). CDR1 is LNHDA and CDR2 is SQIVND in the germline V gene (reference sequence). This CDR3 has 17 amino acids. Trimming removed 2 bases at V and 4 bases at J, with 18 bases between. CDR3 DNA sequence: TGTGCCAGTAGTATACAGCGTTGGGTCCAGGGGAATCAGCCCCAGCATTTT. Amino acid sequence: CASSIQRWVQGNQPQHF. Combining the CDR3 with reference TRBV19 and TRBJ1-5 gives the whole variable domain DGGITQSPKYLFRKEGQNVTLSCEQNLNHDAMYWYRQDPGQGLRLIYYSQIVNDFQKGDIAEGYSVSREKKESFPLTVTSAQKNPTAFYLCASSIQRWVQGNQPQHFGDGTRLSIL.

This chain joins TRBV6-5 and TRBJ2-7; TRBD2 aligns across 10 bases. The CDR3 is 13 amino acids. In germline, CDR1 is MNHEY, CDR2 SVGAGI. V gave up 7 bases and J gave up 3 bases; unmatched junction bases: 3. DNA for the CDR3: TGTGCCAGCAATCCTAGCGGGGGCTACGAGCAGTACTTC. Its protein is CASNPSGGYEQYF.

The chain carries TRBV12-5 and TRBJ1-2; unclear D gene. V lost 7 bases to trimming and J lost 6 bases, with 6 bases between them. The CDR3 runs to 10 residues. Germline lookup yields CDR1 LGHNT and CDR2 FRNRAP. CDR3 amino acids: CASDYNGYTF. Here the CDR3 DNA reads TGTGCTAGTGATTATAATGGCTACACCTTC.

This clone was seen many times. The chain carries TRBV10-3 and TRBJ1-2; D gene ambiguous. The CDR3 contains 15 residues. V was trimmed by 0 bases and J by 6 bases, leaving 14 bases between them. Germline V gene sequence: CDR1 ENHRY, CDR2 SYGVKD. Written as DNA, the CDR3 is TGTGCCATCAGTGAGTCGATCACGGAGGCAGATGGCTACACCTTC. Translation: CAISESITEADGYTF.

This clone has just one count. This chain connects TRBV27 to TRBJ2-7, with D possibly being TRBD2 (6 bases). Per germline, CDR1 MNHEY and CDR2 SMNVEV (reference sequence). The ends were cut back, 6 bases at V and 4 bases at J, with 22 bases in the middle. This CDR3 has 16 amino acids. The CDR3 is CASRVISSRGRYEQYF. CDR3 bases: TGTGCCAGCAGAGTGATATCCTCTCGGGGGAGGTACGAGCAGTACTTC.

This chain joins TRBV11-1 and TRBJ2-3, with TRBD2 matching over 10 bases. The germline gives CDR1 SGHAT, CDR2 FQDESV (reference sequence). The CDR3 is 15 amino acids. V was pared by 5 bases and J by 5 bases, with 7 bases of the junction left unmatched. CDR3: CASSPQAGGRDTQYF. CDR3 DNA: TGTGCCAGCAGCCCACAAGCGGGGGGGAGAGATACGCAGTATTTT.

This chain joins TRBV4-3 and TRBJ2-1; 8 bases align to TRBD2. The germline V gene has CDR1 LGHNA and CDR2 YSLEER. V lost 2 bases to trimming and J lost 3 bases; unmatched junction nucleotides: 9. The length of the CDR3 is 17 residues. The CDR3 coding sequence is TGCGCCAGCAGCCAAATTCTCCAGCGGGGGTACTACAATGAGCAGTTCTTC. Amino acid sequence: CASSQILQRGYYNEQFF.

V is TRBV7-2 and J is TRBJ2-5, with 7 bases lining up with TRBD2. Germline V gene data show CDR1 as SGHTA and CDR2 as FQGNSA. Germline trimming cut 1 base from V and 10 bases from J; bases unmatched to any gene: 9. The CDR3 is 14 residues long. Here the CDR3 DNA reads TGTGCCAGCAGCTTAGTCGCAGCCCGGGGGGTCCAGTACTTC. Translated, it gives CASSLVAARGVQYF. Full variable domain (rest looked up from reference TRBV7-2 and TRBJ2-5): GAGVSQSPSNKVTEKGKDVELRCDPISGHTALYWYRQSLGQGLEFLIYFQGNSAPDKSGLPSDRFSAERTGGSVSTLTIQRTQQEDSAVYLCASSLVAARGVQYFGPGTRLLVL.

The J gene is TRBJ2-6, the V gene TRBV2, with 8 bases that match TRBD1. There are 16 residues in the CDR3. V was clipped by 6 bases and J by 1 base; unmatched bases: 5. From germline, CDR1 is SNHLY and CDR2 FYNNEI. This CDR3 is CASRDRTGSGANVLTF. Written as DNA, the CDR3 is TGTGCCAGCAGAGACCGGACAGGGTCTGGGGCCAACGTCCTGACTTTC.

Worth noting for this clone: Other DNA sequences within the sample encode an identical CDR3. The rearrangement links TRBV6-5 to TRBJ1-4; the D gene is possibly TRBD1 (5 bases). The ends were cut back, 0 bases at V and 7 bases at J, with 12 bases in the middle. The germline CDR1 and CDR2 sequences are MNHEY and SVGAGI. The CDR3 is made up of 15 amino acids. CDR3 in amino acids: CASSYSGQGGEKLFF. The CDR3 DNA follows: TGTGCCAGCAGTTACTCGGGGCAGGGCGGTGAAAAACTGTTTTTT.

The rearrangement links TRBV21-1 to TRBJ2-1; the D segment call TRBD1 is taken from the table without a DNA check. TRBV21-1 is a pseudogene. The CDR3 is 15 amino acids. This CDR3 is CASSKGVGGYNEQFF. The CDR3 nucleotides read TGTGCCAGCAGCAAAGGGGTAGGGGGCTACAATGAGCAGTTCTTC.

In its sample, this clone was seen a few times. The V gene is TRBV14, the J gene TRBJ1-6; no clear D gene. The CDR3 is 17 residues long. The V and J ends lost 1 base and 8 bases respectively, with 18 bases between them. Germline CDR1 reads SGHDN; CDR2 reads FVKESK. The CDR3: CASSQGFGSGGYSPLHF. For the CDR3, the DNA is TGTGCCAGCAGCCAAGGGTTCGGGAGCGGTGGGTATTCACCCCTCCACTTT. The whole variable domain, remainder taken from reference TRBV14 and TRBJ1-6, is EAGVTQFPSHSVIEKGQTVTLRCDPISGHDNLYWYRRVMGKEIKFLLHFVKESKQDESGMPNNRFLAERTGGTYSTLKVQPAELEDSGVYFCASSQGFGSGGYSPLHFGNGTRLTVT.

J is TRBJ1-1 and V is TRBV7-2; 8 bases align to TRBD1. Germline V lookup: CDR1 SGHTA, CDR2 FQGNSA. The V segment lost 5 bases and the J segment 3 bases; nucleotides outside the gene matches: 8. The length of the CDR3 is 15 residues. The CDR3 DNA reads as TGTGCCAGCAGCCTCTCGACAGGGGTCGACACTGAAGCTTTCTTT. Translation gives CASSLSTGVDTEAFF.

The chain recombines TRBV10-3 with TRBJ1-1, with 9 bases aligning to TRBD1. V shed 5 bases, J shed 0 bases, and the junction held 7 bases outside the gene matches. This CDR3 spans 16 amino acids. The germline CDR1 and CDR2 sequences are ENHRY and SYGVKD. This chain's CDR3 is CAISQTRDRVNTEAFF. CDR3 sequence (DNA): TGTGCCATCAGTCAAACCCGGGACAGGGTGAACACTGAAGCTTTCTTT.

This chain joins TRBV4-2 and TRBJ2-3; no definite D call. The CDR3 consists of 14 residues. V lost 2 bases and J 6 bases, leaving 12 bases between the germline ends. The germline V gene has CDR1 LGHNA and CDR2 YNFKEQ. In DNA, the CDR3 is TGTGCCAGCAGCCAAACCGCTTCAGGCGATACGCAGTATTTT. It codes for CASSQTASGDTQYF.

V gene TRBV10-3 combines with J gene TRBJ1-1; a weak D match, TRBD1 (6 bases). Germline CDR1 reads ENHRY; CDR2 reads SYGVKD. The CDR3 runs to 14 residues. V gave up 4 bases and J gave up 1 base, with 10 bases separating them. The CDR3 here is CAISVGRGNTEAFF. The CDR3 nucleotides read TGTGCCATCAGTGTTGGCAGGGGGAACACTGAAGCTTTCTTT.